This TCR beta chain was identified in a study of tumor-infiltrating lymphocytes in oesophageal squamous cell carcinoma. The CDR3 sequence is 17 residues long. The germline gives CDR1 SGHVS, CDR2 FQNEAQ. Trimming stripped 5 bases from V and 4 bases from J, with 20 bases between. In TCRdb, the PCR reads were re-called with MiXCR into one record per CDR3 protein. The sample gives 20,000 to 25,000 distinct CDR3 sequences, 30% to 40% of which show up once; around a quarter is in the top ten. This clonotype was seen repeatedly, ten times or more. The chain links TRBV7-8 to TRBJ1-4, with unresolved D. The TCR comes from a male donor with esophageal squamous cell carcinoma. Sequencing was carried out using esophageal tumor tissue. The CDR3 coding sequence is TGTGCCAGCAGCCCTGAATCGAATCTGTGGAGTAATGAAAAACTGTTTTTT. It is translated as CASSPESNLWSNEKLFF.